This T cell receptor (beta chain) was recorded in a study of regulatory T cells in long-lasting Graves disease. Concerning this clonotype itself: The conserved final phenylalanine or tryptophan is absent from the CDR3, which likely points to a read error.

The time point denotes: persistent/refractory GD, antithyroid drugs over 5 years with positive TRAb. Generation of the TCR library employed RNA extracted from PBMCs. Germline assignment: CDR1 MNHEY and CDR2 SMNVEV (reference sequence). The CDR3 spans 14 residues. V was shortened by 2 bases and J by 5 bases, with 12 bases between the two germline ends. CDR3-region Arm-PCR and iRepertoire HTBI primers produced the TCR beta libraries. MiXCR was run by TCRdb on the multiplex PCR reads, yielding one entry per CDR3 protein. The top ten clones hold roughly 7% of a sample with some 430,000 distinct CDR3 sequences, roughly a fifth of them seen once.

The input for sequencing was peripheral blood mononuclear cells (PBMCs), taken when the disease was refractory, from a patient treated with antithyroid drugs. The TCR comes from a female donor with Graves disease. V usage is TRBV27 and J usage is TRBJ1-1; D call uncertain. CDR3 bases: TGTGCCAGCAGTTTACTCTTGGGAGGGACTGAAGCTTTCCTT. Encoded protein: CASSLLLGGTEAFL.